A selection of T cell receptor beta chains follows, all from one sample in a study of blood T cell repertoires in COVID-19. Assay used: immunoSEQ multiplex PCR; TCRdb lists only in-frame clones, some missing. The sample has 90,000 or so clones; around three quarters are singletons. The sequenced material came from peripheral blood. These receptors were obtained from a woman aged 60 to 75 in a cohort sampled during active or convalescent COVID-19. Each CDR3 is given with its conserved first and last residue. Fields, in order: J gene, clone size, D gene, V gene, CDR3 protein, CDR3 DNA. D genes are given only for firm matches. Expanded clones get a size class; other rows say once, few or many, or leave the size out.

>TRBJ2-5|NA|TRBD2|TRBV6-6
CASISPGLAGVGTQYF
TGTGCCAGCATCTCCCCCGGACTAGCGGGGGTTGGGACCCAGTACTTC
>TRBJ2-1|once|TRBD2|TRBV7-2
CASSRRGGLNEQFF
TGTGCCAGCAGTCGTCGGGGGGGCCTCAATGAGCAGTTCTTC
>TRBJ2-1|NA|TRBD2|TRBV9
CASSRRPSGGHYNEQFF
TGTGCCAGCAGCCGTAGACCCAGCGGGGGCCACTACAATGAGCAGTTCTTC
>TRBJ2-5|NA|NA|TRBV5-4
CASSLGGTYQETQYF
TGTGCCAGCAGCTTGGGGGGGACTTACCAAGAGACCCAGTACTTC
>TRBJ1-4|NA|TRBD1|TRBV10-3
CAISERTGTGPEKLFF
TGTGCCATCAGTGAGAGGACCGGGACAGGCCCTGAAAAACTGTTTTTT
>TRBJ2-3|NA|TRBD1|TRBV18
CASSEDRTDTQYF
TGTGCCAGCTCAGAGGACAGGACAGATACGCAGTATTTT
>TRBJ1-5|few|NA|TRBV29-1
CSAKWGGDNQPQHF
TGCAGCGCTAAATGGGGGGGGGACAATCAGCCCCAGCATTTT
>TRBJ2-5|few|NA|TRBV6-5
CASSYSLATETQYF
TGTGCCAGCAGTTACTCGCTAGCGACGGAGACCCAGTACTTC
>TRBJ1-5|few|NA|TRBV10-3
CATHSGPGQRNQPQHF
TGTGCCACCCACTCCGGACCGGGACAACGCAATCAGCCCCAGCATTTT
>TRBJ2-2|NA|NA|TRBV14
CASSLFTGELFF
TGTGCCAGCAGCCTATTTACCGGGGAGCTGTTTTTT
>TRBJ1-1|NA|TRBD1|TRBV30
CAWSTGQGEAFF
TGTGCCTGGAGTACTGGACAGGGCGAAGCTTTCTTT
>TRBJ1-2|few|TRBD1|TRBV3-1/TRBV3-2
CASSQGGRGIYGYTF
TGTGCCAGCAGCCAAGGCGGCAGGGGGATATATGGCTACACCTTC
>TRBJ1-2|NA|NA|TRBV7-3
CASSLGRQAVRTF
TGTGCCAGCAGCTTAGGTCGGCAGGCCGTACGTACCTTC
>TRBJ2-3|NA|NA|TRBV2
CASSPFGGRTDTQYF
TGTGCCAGCAGTCCCTTCGGGGGTCGCACAGATACGCAGTATTTT